The clone carrying this TCR beta chain was counted a few times. The data were obtained in a study of T cell changes during pregnancy in multiple sclerosis. Clones were sequenced by immunoSEQ multiplex PCR, and TCRdb holds only the in-frame ones, with some missing. The data show about 110,000 clones, 80% to 95% seen once. Sample: peripheral blood, taken in the third trimester of pregnancy. The TCR sequence derives from a female donor with multiple sclerosis, enrolled in a pregnancy study.

The CDR3 nucleotides read TGTGCCAGTAGTATGGGACGGGAGCTGTCACCCCTCCACTTT. Its protein product is CASSMGRELSPLHF. The chain recombines TRBV19 with TRBJ1-6; TRBD1 is a possible D gene (5 bases). Germline values: CDR1 LNHDA, CDR2 SQIVND (reference sequence). V lost 3 bases, J lost 10 bases, and 13 bases lay in between. The CDR3 spans 14 residues.